These T cell receptor beta chains were read from a single sample in a study of technical replicates of blood from a few donors. This table comes from immunoSEQ multiplex PCR, and its TCRdb copy is limited to in-frame clones, with some not included. The profile shows around 83,000 clones, 75% to 95% of them singletons. Sequencing input: T cells isolated from PBMCs. The receptors come from a human donor in good health. Some clones in this sample may be carry-over from other donors' samples. Both conserved end residues are part of each CDR3. The order of the fields is D gene, V gene, clone size, CDR3 length, J gene, CDR3 protein, CDR3 DNA. D genes are given only for firm matches. Rows may omit the clone size; those that give it use once, few, many or a size class.

-	TRBV6-5	-	11	TRBJ2-4	CAKLERYIQYF	TGTGCCAAGTTGGAGCGTTACATTCAGTACTTC
-	TRBV14	-	13	TRBJ1-1	CASSQTGYTEAFF	TGTGCCAGCAGCCAAACAGGGTACACTGAAGCTTTCTTT
TRBD2	TRBV5-5	-	15	TRBJ2-1	CASSSWREDTNEQFF	TGTGCCAGCAGCTCATGGCGGGAGGATACCAATGAGCAGTTCTTC
-	TRBV14	-	15	TRBJ2-3	CASSPFGSVTDTQYF	TGTGCCAGCAGCCCCTTCGGGTCCGTCACAGATACGCAGTATTTT
-	TRBV4-2	-	15	TRBJ1-1	CASSQQGGANTEAFF	TGTGCCAGCAGCCAGCAGGGCGGGGCGAACACTGAAGCTTTCTTT
TRBD1	TRBV30	-	14	TRBJ1-1	CAWSGQGENTEAFF	TGTGCCTGGTCGGGACAGGGGGAAAACACTGAGGCTTTCTTT
-	TRBV7-9	-	13	TRBJ1-5	CASSPQGRQPQHF	TGTGCCAGCAGCCCACAGGGAAGGCAGCCCCAGCATTTT
-	TRBV23-1	once	24	TRBJ2-2	CASSQVLQAGLLLAGVFGNGELFF	-
TRBD2	TRBV19	-	19	TRBJ2-3	CASSIDHGGSGSRTDTQYF	TGTGCCAGTAGTATAGATCATGGGGGTAGCGGGAGTCGTACAGATACGCAGTATTTT
-	TRBV28	-	15	TRBJ1-4	CASTPITGRDEKLFF	TGTGCCAGCACCCCAATCACAGGGAGAGATGAAAAACTGTTTTTT
-	TRBV21-1	-	14	TRBJ2-1	CARYQRSSYNEQFF	TGTGCCAGATACCAGCGCTCATCCTACAATGAGCAGTTCTTC
-	TRBV7-8	-	15	TRBJ1-1	CASSLAEVGNTEAFF	TGTGCCAGCAGCTTAGCGGAGGTGGGGAACACTGAAGCTTTCTTT
TRBD2	TRBV28	-	16	TRBJ2-1	CASSTMGLLSYNEQFF	TGTGCCAGCAGTACGATGGGACTATTATCCTACAATGAGCAGTTCTTC
TRBD2	TRBV12-5	-	15	TRBJ2-4	CASGFGGGKNIIQYF	TGTGCTAGTGGATTTGGGGGGGGGAAAAACATAATTCAGTACTTC
TRBD1	TRBV7-9	once	16	TRBJ1-1	CASSFGTGYMNTEAFF	TGTGCCAGCAGCTTCGGGACAGGGTACATGAACACTGAAGCTTTCTTT
TRBD1	TRBV5-1	-	13	TRBJ2-7	CASSLDRGIEQYF	TGCGCCAGCAGCTTGGACAGGGGGATAGAGCAGTACTTC
-	TRBV5-4	-	13	TRBJ2-1	CASSLVASNEQFF	TGTGCCAGCAGCTTGGTGGCAAGCAATGAGCAGTTCTTC
TRBD1	TRBV2	-	12	TRBJ2-5	CASSGQGETQYF	TGTGCCAGCAGTGGACAGGGGGAGACCCAGTACTTC
-	TRBV19	-	15	TRBJ1-2	CASSIGPGLSYGYTF	TGTGCCAGTAGTATAGGTCCAGGGTTGAGCTATGGCTACACCTTC
TRBD2	TRBV9	-	17	TRBJ2-7	CASSVSPGGSISREQYF	TGTGCCAGCAGCGTCTCCCCGGGGGGGTCAATCTCAAGGGAGCAGTACTTC
TRBD1	TRBV7-9	-	13	TRBJ1-2	CAIQGAGNYGYTF	TGTGCCATCCAGGGGGCAGGAAACTATGGCTACACCTTC
TRBD2	TRBV6-5	once	16	TRBJ2-7	CASSYSNPGGGLEQYF	TGTGCCAGCAGTTATTCTAATCCGGGAGGGGGACTCGAGCAGTACTTC
TRBD1	TRBV29-1	once	11	TRBJ2-7	CSGQGAYEQYF	TGCAGCGGACAGGGGGCTTACGAGCAGTACTTC
TRBD2	TRBV11-3	-	18	TRBJ2-1	CASSLDPLLAGVTNEQFF	TGTGCCAGCAGCTTAGATCCCTTACTAGCGGGAGTAACTAATGAGCAGTTCTTC
TRBD2	TRBV10-3	-	15	TRBJ2-1	CAISASGGAYNEQFF	TGTGCCATCAGCGCTAGCGGGGGCGCCTACAATGAGCAGTTCTTC
-	TRBV6-6	-	11	TRBJ2-5	CASSLGETQYF	TGTGCCAGCAGTCTCGGAGAGACCCAGTACTTC
TRBD1	TRBV11-2	few	14	TRBJ1-5	CASSQDRVNQPQHF	TGTGCCAGCTCCCAAGACAGGGTCAATCAGCCCCAGCATTTT
TRBD1	TRBV13	-	14	TRBJ2-3	CASSRTGSTDTQYF	TGTGCCAGCAGCCGGACAGGAAGTACAGATACGCAGTATTTT
-	TRBV11-2	-	13	TRBJ2-5	CASSLDLAGTQYF	TGTGCCAGCAGCTTAGATCTAGCAGGGACCCAGTACTTC
-	TRBV27	-	13	TRBJ2-7	CASSASPVYEQYF	TGTGCCAGCAGCGCAAGCCCCGTTTACGAGCAGTACTTC
TRBD2	TRBV6-4	many	15	TRBJ2-1	CASSDSSGSYNEQFF	TGTGCCAGCAGTGACTCTAGCGGGAGCTACAATGAGCAGTTCTTC
TRBD2	TRBV10-3	-	15	TRBJ2-1	CATIIGTSGSNEQFF	TGTGCCACCATCATCGGGACTAGCGGGAGCAATGAGCAGTTCTTC
TRBD2	TRBV27	-	15	TRBJ2-1	CASSLFSGSYNEQFF	TGTGCCAGCAGTTTATTTAGCGGGAGTTACAATGAGCAGTTCTTC
TRBD2	TRBV29-1	-	15	TRBJ2-1	CSVRGTSGRYNEQFF	TGCAGCGTTAGAGGGACTAGCGGGAGGTACAATGAGCAGTTCTTC
-	TRBV19	-	16	TRBJ1-1	CASSIGGLGMNTEAFF	TGTGCCAGTAGTATAGGAGGGTTAGGGATGAACACTGAAGCTTTCTTT
-	TRBV5-5	-	14	TRBJ2-7	CASSLVRGTYEQYF	TGTGCCAGCAGCTTAGTTAGGGGGACCTACGAGCAGTACTTC
-	TRBV30	-	14	TRBJ2-3	CAWNPGRGTDTQYF	TGTGCCTGGAACCCGGGAAGGGGCACAGATACGCAGTATTTT
TRBD2	TRBV5-8	-	15	TRBJ2-7	CASRKPGLSTYEQYF	TGTGCCAGCAGAAAACCGGGACTATCAACCTACGAGCAGTACTTC
-	TRBV28	-	15	TRBJ2-2	CASSLSRANTGELFF	TGTGCCAGCAGTTTGTCCAGGGCGAACACCGGGGAGCTGTTTTTT
-	TRBV7-3	-	13	TRBJ1-2	CASSLTLDDGYTF	TGTGCCAGCAGCTTAACACTAGATGACGGCTACACCTTC
-	TRBV10-3	once	14	TRBJ2-7	CAISESAVSPEQYF	TGTGCCATCAGTGAGTCCGCAGTCTCCCCCGAGCAGTACTTC
TRBD2	TRBV7-9	-	13	TRBJ2-3	CASGDSGSNTQYF	TGTGCCAGCGGGGATAGCGGGAGCAATACGCAGTATTTT
-	TRBV30	-	14	TRBJ1-2	CAWSPLPHRDGYTF	TGTGCCTGGAGTCCTTTACCCCACAGGGACGGCTACACCTTC
TRBD2	TRBV11-2	-	16	TRBJ2-7	CASSLVATSVIVEQYF	TGTGCCAGCAGCTTAGTCGCGACTAGCGTAATAGTCGAGCAGTACTTC
-	TRBV7-2	few	13	TRBJ1-1	CASSLLRVSEAFF	TGTGCCAGCAGCTTGTTGAGGGTTTCTGAAGCTTTCTTT
TRBD1	TRBV2	once	13	TRBJ1-2	CASSPGQGYGYTF	TGTGCCAGCAGTCCGGGACAGGGCTATGGCTACACCTTC
-	TRBV9	-	14	TRBJ2-3	CASSPGTTPFSQYF	TGTGCCAGCAGCCCCGGGACAACCCCCTTTTCGCAGTATTTT